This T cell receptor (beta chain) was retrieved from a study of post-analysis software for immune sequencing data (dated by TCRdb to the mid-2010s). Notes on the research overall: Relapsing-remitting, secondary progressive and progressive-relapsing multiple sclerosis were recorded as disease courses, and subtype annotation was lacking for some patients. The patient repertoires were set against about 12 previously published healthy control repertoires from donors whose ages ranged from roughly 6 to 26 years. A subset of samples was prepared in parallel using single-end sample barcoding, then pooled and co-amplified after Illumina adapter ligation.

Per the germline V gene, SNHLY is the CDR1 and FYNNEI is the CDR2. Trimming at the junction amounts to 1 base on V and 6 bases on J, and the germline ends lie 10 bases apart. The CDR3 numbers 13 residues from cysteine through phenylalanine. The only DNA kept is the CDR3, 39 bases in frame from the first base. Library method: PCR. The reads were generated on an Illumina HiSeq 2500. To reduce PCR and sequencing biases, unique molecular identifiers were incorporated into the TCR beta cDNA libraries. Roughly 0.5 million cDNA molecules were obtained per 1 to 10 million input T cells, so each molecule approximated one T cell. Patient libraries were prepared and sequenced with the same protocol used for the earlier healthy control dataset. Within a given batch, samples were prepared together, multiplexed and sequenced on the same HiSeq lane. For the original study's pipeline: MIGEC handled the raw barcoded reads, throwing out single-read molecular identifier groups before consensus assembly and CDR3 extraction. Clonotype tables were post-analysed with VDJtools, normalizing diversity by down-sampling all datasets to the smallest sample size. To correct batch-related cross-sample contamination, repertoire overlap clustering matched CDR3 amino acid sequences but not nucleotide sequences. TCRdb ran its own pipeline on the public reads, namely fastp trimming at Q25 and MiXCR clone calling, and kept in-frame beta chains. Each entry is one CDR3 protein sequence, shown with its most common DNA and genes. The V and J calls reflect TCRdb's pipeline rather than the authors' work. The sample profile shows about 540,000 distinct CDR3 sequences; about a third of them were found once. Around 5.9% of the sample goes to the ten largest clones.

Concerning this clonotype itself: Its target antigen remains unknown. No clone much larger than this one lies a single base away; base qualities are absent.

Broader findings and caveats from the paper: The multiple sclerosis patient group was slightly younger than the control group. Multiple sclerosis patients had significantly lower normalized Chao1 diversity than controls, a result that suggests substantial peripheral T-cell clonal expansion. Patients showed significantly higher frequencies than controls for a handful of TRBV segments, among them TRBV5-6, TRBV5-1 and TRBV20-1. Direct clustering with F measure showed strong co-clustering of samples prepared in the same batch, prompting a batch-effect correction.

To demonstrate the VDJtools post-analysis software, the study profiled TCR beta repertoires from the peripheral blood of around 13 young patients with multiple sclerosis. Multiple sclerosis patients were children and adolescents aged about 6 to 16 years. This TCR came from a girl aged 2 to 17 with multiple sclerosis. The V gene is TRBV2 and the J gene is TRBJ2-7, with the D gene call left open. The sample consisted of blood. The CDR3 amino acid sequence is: CASSEEERAEQYF. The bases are TGTGCCAGCAGTGAAGAGGAGAGAGCCGAGCAGTACTTC.